This T cell receptor beta chain came from a study of blood T cells in healthy people across ages. For this clonotype: Its antigen remains unidentified.

The CDR3 sequence is 17 residues long. V lost 5 bases and J lost 11; bases outside the gene matches: 18. The V gene's germline CDR1 is SGHAT and CDR2 FQNNGV. Next came a second PCR, run for about 7 to 12 cycles, which used a sample-barcoded 5' primer along with a J-beta primer mix. One entry per CDR3 protein results from TCRdb running MiXCR on the 5' RACE reads. The table shows hundreds of thousands of distinct CDR3 sequences, with approximately 59% occurring only once. Findings and limits, study-wide: Because sorting was not performed, PBMCs prevented conclusive naive versus antigen-experienced comparison.

The TCR comes from a man aged 60 to 69 in good health. The sequencing sample was made of blood. V and J are TRBV11-2 and TRBJ2-5, with TRBD2 identical over 12 bases. The CDR3 bases are TGTGCCAGCAGCCCTCTAGCGGGAGGGCTTATTTCGAATGAGCAGTACTTC. It codes for CASSPLAGGLISNEQYF.